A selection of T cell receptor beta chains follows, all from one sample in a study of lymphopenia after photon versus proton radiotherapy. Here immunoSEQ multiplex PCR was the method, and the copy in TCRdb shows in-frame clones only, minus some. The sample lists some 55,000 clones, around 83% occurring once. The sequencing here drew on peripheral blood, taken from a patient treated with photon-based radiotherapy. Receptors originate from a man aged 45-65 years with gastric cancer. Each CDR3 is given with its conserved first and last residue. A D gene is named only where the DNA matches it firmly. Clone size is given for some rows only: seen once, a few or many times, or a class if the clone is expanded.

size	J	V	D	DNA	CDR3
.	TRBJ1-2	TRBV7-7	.	TGTGCCAGCAGCTTAGAGAACTATGGCTACACCTTC	CASSLENYGYTF
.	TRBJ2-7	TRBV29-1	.	TGCAGCGTTGTCGACGGGGCCTCCTACGAGCAGTACTTC	CSVVDGASYEQYF
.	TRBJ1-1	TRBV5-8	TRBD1	TGTGCCAGCAGCCGCCCACAGGGGAAGGTTTCTGAAGCTTTCTTT	CASSRPQGKVSEAFF
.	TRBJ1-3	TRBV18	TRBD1	TGTGCCAGCTTGACAGGGTCCGGAAACACCATATATTTT	CASLTGSGNTIYF
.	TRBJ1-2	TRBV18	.	TGTGCCAGCTCACCAGATTACGGGGGGTCCAACTATGGCTACACCTTC	CASSPDYGGSNYGYTF
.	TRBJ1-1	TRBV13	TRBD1	TGTGCCAGCAGCCCTAGGGACAGGAACACTGAAGCTTTCTTT	CASSPRDRNTEAFF
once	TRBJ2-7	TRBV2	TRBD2	TGTGCCAGCACCGCCCTAGCGGGAGGAAGCTCCTACGAGCAGTACTTC	CASTALAGGSSYEQYF
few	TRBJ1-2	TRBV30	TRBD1	TGTGCCTGGAGGGGACGGACAGGGTTGAGCTACACCTTC	CAWRGRTGLSYTF
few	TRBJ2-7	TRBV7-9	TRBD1	TGTGCCAGCAGTTACGAAGCAGGGGGTTCCTACGAGCAGTACTTC	CASSYEAGGSYEQYF
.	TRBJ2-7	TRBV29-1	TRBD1	TGCAGCGTCGGGACAGGGCCCTCCTACGAGCAGTACTTC	CSVGTGPSYEQYF
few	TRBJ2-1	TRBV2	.	TGTGCCGGAAAGGACGGTAGCTCCTACAATGAGCAGTTCTTC	CAGKDGSSYNEQFF
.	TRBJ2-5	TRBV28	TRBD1	TGTGCCAGCAGTTTCTCGACAGGGGGCTTACAAGAGACCCAGTACTTC	CASSFSTGGLQETQYF
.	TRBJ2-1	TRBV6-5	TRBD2	TGTGCCAGCAGTTACCTTGGGCTAGCGGGACCTGGTGAGCAGTTCTTC	CASSYLGLAGPGEQFF
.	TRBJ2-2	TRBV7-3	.	TGTGCCAGCAGCTTGCCAAACACCGGGGAGCTGTTTTTT	CASSLPNTGELFF
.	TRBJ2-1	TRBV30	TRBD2	TGTGCCTGGAATGGACTAGCGGGACCCGCCAATGAGCAGTTCTTC	CAWNGLAGPANEQFF
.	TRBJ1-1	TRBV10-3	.	TGTGCCATCAGCACGGGGTATAGGAACACTGAAGCTTTCTTT	CAISTGYRNTEAFF
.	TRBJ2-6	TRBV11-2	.	TGTGCCAGCAGCTTCCCCGCCACTGGGGCCAACGTCCTGACTTTC	CASSFPATGANVLTF
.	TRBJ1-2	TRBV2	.	TGTGCCAGCAGTGAACGTTGGACTGGGGGCTACACCTTC	CASSERWTGGYTF
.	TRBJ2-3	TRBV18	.	TGTGCCAGCTCACCGGGAATTGGATCAGATACGCAGTATTTT	CASSPGIGSDTQYF
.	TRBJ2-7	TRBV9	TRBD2	TGTGCCAGCAGCCCCTCGGGCGAGCGGGAGGGCGGCGAGCAGTACTTC	CASSPSGEREGGEQYF
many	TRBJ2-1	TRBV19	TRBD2	TGTGCCAGTAGCCTTAGCGGGAGTGGGAATGAGCAGTTCTTC	CASSLSGSGNEQFF
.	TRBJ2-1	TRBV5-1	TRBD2	TGCGCCAGCAGCTTGGTAGCGGGAGTGAATGAGCAGTTCTTC	CASSLVAGVNEQFF
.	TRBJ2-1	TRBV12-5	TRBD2	TGTGCTAGTGGTTTGGTACGAATGGGCGGGAGGAAATTGAATGAGCAGTTCTTC	CASGLVRMGGRKLNEQFF
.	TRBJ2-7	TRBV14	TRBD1	TGTGCCAGCAGCCAACGTCAGACAGGGGGAGGGTACGAGCAGTACTTC	CASSQRQTGGGYEQYF
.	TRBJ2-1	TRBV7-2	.	TGTGCCAGCAGCTCACCTTGGACTGCTTTCTCCTACAATGAGCAGTTCTTC	CASSSPWTAFSYNEQFF
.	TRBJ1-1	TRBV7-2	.	TGTGCCAGCAGCTCACAGATGAACACTGAAGCTTTCTTT	CASSSQMNTEAFF
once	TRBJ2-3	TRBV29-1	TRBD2	TGCAGCGCCCGCCCCGCTAGCGGGATATCAGCAGATACGCAGTATTTT	CSARPASGISADTQYF
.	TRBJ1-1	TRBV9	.	TGTGCCAGCACCTTGGGAGGGGACACTGAAGCTTTCTTT	CASTLGGDTEAFF
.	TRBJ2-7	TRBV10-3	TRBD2	TGTGCCATCAGTGGATCGGGACTAGCGACTACCTACGAGCAGTACTTC	CAISGSGLATTYEQYF
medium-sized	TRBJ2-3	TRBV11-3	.	TGTGCCAGCAGCCTACAGGGAGATACGCAGTATTTT	CASSLQGDTQYF
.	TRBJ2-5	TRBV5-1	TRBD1	TGCGCCAGCAGCCTCGGGACAGAAGAGACCCAGTACTTC	CASSLGTEETQYF
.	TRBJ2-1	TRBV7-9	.	TGTGCCAGCAGCTTAGGAGGGCCGTACAATGAGCAGTTCTTC	CASSLGGPYNEQFF
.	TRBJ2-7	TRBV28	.	TGTGCCAGCAGTTTACGAGGGGGGGGCGAGCAGTACTTC	CASSLRGGGEQYF
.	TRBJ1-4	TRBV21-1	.	TGTGCCAGCCTCCTGGGGACAGGCCCTAATGAAAAACTGTTTTTT	CASLLGTGPNEKLFF
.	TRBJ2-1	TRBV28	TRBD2	TGTGCCAGCAGTCCCCGAGCGGGAGGGACCTACAATGAGCAGTTCTTC	CASSPRAGGTYNEQFF
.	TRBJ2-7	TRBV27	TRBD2	TGTGCCAGCAGCGCAATCAGCGGGAACACCTACGAGCAGTACTTC	CASSAISGNTYEQYF
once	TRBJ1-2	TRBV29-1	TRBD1	TGCAGCGTGGGACAGGGGGGAAACTATGGCTACACCTTC	CSVGQGGNYGYTF
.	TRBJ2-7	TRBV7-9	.	TGTGCCAGCAGCTTATCCGAGAGGGCCTCCTACGAGCAGTACTTC	CASSLSERASYEQYF
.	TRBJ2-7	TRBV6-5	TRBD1	TGTGCCAGCCACGGGACAGGGGGGGAGTACGAGCAGTACTTC	CASHGTGGEYEQYF
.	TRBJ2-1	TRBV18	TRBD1	TGTGCCAGCTCACTGGGACAGGGGGTGATTGAGCAGTTCTTC	CASSLGQGVIEQFF
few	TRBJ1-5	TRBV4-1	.	TGCGCCAGCAGCCCCGCGGGGGGCAGCAATCAGCCCCAGCATTTT	CASSPAGGSNQPQHF
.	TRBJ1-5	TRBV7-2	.	TGTGCCAGCAGCTTAGGTCTCGGACAGCCCCAGCATTTT	CASSLGLGQPQHF
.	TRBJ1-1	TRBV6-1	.	TGTGCCAGCAGTGAAAGACAGGTGTCTGAAGCTTTCTTT	CASSERQVSEAFF
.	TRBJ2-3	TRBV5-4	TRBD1	TGTGCCAGCAGCTTGGACAGGGGAGTCACAGATACGCAGTATTTT	CASSLDRGVTDTQYF
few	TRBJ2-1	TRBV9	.	TGTGCCAGCAGCGTAGGGTTAGGGAGTGCGGGCAATGAGCAGTTCTTC	CASSVGLGSAGNEQFF
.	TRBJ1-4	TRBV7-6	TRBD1	TGTGCCAGCAGCTTAGTTGCGGGACAGGGTAATGAAAAACTGTTTTTT	CASSLVAGQGNEKLFF
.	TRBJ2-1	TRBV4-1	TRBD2	TGCGCCAGCAGCCTCGGACTAGCGGGAGCGAGGAATGAGCAGTTCTTC	CASSLGLAGARNEQFF
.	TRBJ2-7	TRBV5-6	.	TGTGCCAGCAGCTTGCTGCCCGGGGCCTCCTACGAGCAGTACTTC	CASSLLPGASYEQYF
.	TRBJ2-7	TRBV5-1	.	TGCGCCAGCAGCTGGAGCGATAGCTCCTACGAGCAGTACTTC	CASSWSDSSYEQYF
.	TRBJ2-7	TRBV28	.	TGTGCCAGCATCTCAGGGGGGTCTAGTGCCCACGAGCAGTACTTC	CASISGGSSAHEQYF